This T cell receptor (beta chain) was observed in a study of OX40 agonist ivuxolimab in advanced cancers. Whole-study results and caveats: Expanded clones were, on average, more numerous among CD8+ T cells than CD4+.

The protocol was immunoSEQ multiplex PCR, while the TCRdb copy is restricted to in-frame clones and leaves out a portion. The table lists tens of thousands of clones, just over 90% of them singletons, with around 0.51% in the top ten. With 10 bases removed from V and 5 bases from J, the gap between germline ends came to 3 bases. This CDR3 spans 8 amino acids. Germline V gives CDR1 MNHEY, CDR2 SVGAGI. The sampling schedule covered blood at baseline, cycle 4 day 1, and cycle 7 day 1. Concerning this clone: What it binds is not known.

This receptor was identified in an adult with an advanced solid tumor such as melanoma, head and neck, liver or kidney cancer. Material: CD4+ or CD8+ T cells sorted from blood, obtained in a trial of the OX40 agonist ivuxolimab. V is TRBV6-5 and J is TRBJ2-7; D remains ambiguous. The CDR3 region is CAKNEQYF. The CDR3 region has the DNA TGTGCCAAGAACGAGCAGTACTTC.